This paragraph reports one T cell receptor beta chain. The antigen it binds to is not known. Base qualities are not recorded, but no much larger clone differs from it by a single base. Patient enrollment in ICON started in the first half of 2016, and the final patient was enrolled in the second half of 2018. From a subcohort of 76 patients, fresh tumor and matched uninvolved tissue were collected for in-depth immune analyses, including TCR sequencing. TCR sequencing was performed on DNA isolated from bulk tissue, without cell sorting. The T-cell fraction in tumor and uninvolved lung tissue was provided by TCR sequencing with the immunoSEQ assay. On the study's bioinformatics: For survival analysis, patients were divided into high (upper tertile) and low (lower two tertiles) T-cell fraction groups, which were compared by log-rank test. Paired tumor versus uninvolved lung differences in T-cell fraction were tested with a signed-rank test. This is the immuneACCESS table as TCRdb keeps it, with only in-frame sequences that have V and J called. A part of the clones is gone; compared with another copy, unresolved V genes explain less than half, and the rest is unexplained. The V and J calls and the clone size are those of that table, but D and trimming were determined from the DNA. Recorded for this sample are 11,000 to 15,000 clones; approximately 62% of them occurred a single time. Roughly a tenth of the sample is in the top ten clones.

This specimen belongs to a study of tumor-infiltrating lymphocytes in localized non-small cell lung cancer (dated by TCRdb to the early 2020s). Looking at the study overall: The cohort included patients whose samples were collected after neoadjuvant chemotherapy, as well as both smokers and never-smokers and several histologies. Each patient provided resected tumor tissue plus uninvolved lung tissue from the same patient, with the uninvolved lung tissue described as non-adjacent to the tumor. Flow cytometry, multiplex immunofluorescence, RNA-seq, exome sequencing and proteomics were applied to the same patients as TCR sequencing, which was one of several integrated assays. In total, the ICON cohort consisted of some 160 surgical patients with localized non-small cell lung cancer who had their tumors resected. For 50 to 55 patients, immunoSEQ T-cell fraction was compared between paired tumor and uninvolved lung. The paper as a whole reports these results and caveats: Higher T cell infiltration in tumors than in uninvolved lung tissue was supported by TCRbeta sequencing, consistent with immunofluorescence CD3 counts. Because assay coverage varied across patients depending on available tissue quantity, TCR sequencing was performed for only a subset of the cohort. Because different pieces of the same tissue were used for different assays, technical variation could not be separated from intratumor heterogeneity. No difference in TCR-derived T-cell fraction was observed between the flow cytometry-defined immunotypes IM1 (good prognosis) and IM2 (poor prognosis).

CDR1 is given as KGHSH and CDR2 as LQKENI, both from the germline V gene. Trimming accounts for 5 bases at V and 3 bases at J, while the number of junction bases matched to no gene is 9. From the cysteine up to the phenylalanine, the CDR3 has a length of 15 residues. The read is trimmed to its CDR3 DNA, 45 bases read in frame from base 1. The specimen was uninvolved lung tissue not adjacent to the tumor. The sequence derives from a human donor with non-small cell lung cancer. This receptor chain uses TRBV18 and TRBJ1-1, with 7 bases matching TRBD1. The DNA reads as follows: TGTGCCAGCTCAAGGGACAGTTCTTGGGACACTGAAGCTTTCTTT. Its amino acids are CASSRDSSWDTEAFF.